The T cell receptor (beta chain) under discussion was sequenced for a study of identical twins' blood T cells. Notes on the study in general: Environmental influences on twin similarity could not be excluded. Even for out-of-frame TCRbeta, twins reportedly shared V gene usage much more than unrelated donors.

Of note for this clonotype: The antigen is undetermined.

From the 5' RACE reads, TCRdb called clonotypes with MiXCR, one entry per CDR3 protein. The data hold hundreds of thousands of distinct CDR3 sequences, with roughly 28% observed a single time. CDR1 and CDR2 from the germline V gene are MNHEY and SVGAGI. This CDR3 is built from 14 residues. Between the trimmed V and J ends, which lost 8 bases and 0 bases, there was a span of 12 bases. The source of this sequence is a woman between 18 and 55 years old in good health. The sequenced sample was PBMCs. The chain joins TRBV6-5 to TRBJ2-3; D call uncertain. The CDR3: CASALDPSTDTQYF. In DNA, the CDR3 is TGTGCCAGCGCCCTAGACCCTAGCACAGATACGCAGTATTTT.